The 26 T cell receptor delta chains given below trace back to one sample, sequenced in a study of Vδ1+ human thymocytes. Findings of the study overall: Highly polyclonal TRG and TRD repertoires with Gaussian CDR3 length distributions appeared in thymus.

RNA was extracted from the cells and then reverse transcribed. Pooled V-gene forward primers with one constant-region reverse primer generated the CDR3 amplicons by multiplex PCR. TCRdb called clones from the multiplex PCR reads again using CATT. The sample yields over 45,000 delta-chain clones, around a sixth seen once. Which antigens these TCRs recognize remains unknown. Sequencing was carried out using Vdelta1+ gamma-delta thymocytes from the thymus. The subset denotes: FACS-sorted CD3+ TCRalphabeta- TCRVdelta1+ TCRVdelta2- thymocytes. All receptors come from a boy in the first two years of life who had congenital heart surgery.

This clone was seen only once. The chain has TRDV1 and TRDJ1; TRDD3 aligns across 11 bases. There are 23 residues in the CDR3. V lost 0 bases and J lost 0; bases outside the gene matches: 21. Germline V gene data show CDR1 as TSWWSYY and CDR2 as QGS. CDR3 in DNA: TGTGCTCTTGGGGAACTGACGGTAGGGTACTGGGGGATAATAGCTAGGTACACCGATAAACTCATCTTT. Translation gives CALGELTVGYWGIIARYTDKLIF.

This rearrangement joins TRDV1 to TRDJ1; 9 bases agree with TRDD3. Germline CDR1 reads TSWWSYY; CDR2 reads QGS. The V and J ends lost 2 bases and 7 bases, in that order; junction bases with no gene match: 11. The CDR3 is made up of 16 amino acids. DNA of the CDR3: TGTGCTCTTGGGGAAGATCATCCTAGGGGATACGCTAAACTCATCTTT. This codes for CALGEDHPRGYAKLIF.

J is TRDJ1 and V is TRDV1; TRDD3 agrees at 8 bases. The J segment lost 0 bases and the V segment lost 3 bases, leaving 12 bases of the junction unmatched. The CDR3 length is 18 residues. CDR1 and CDR2 (germline): TSWWSYY, QGS. CDR3 nucleotide sequence: TGTGCTCTTGGGGAGCTACTTGGGGGATTCTCGTACACCGATAAACTCATCTTT. Protein sequence: CALGELLGGFSYTDKLIF.

The chain combines TRDV1 with TRDJ1, with 11 bases matching TRDD3. Trimming removed 3 bases from V and 1 base from J; junction bases left unmatched: 22. CDR3 length equals 22 residues. Germline assignment: CDR1 TSWWSYY and CDR2 QGS. CDR3 protein: CALGDLSLGDWGISTCTDKLIF. For the CDR3, the DNA is TGTGCTCTTGGGGACCTCTCCTTAGGGGACTGGGGGATATCCACTTGCACCGATAAACTCATCTTT.

This chain connects TRDV1 to TRDJ1; tentatively, D is TRDD2 (6 bases). Germline values: CDR1 TSWWSYY, CDR2 QGS. Trimming stripped 2 bases from V and 6 bases from J, with 13 bases between. The CDR3 totals 14 residues. DNA for the CDR3: TGTGCTCTTGGGGAAGATCCTTCCCACTATAAACTCATCTTT. It translates to CALGEDPSHYKLIF.

This chain joins TRDV1 and TRDJ1, with D possibly called TRDD2 or TRDD3 (8 bases each). V gave up 2 bases and J gave up 0 bases, with 28 bases separating them. The CDR3 loop spans 21 amino acids. Germline assignment: CDR1 TSWWSYY and CDR2 QGS. The CDR3 nucleotides read TGTGCTCTTGGGGAAGCCCGTCTTCCTACCGGGATACGTTGCTACACCGATAAACTCATCTTT. This encodes CALGEARLPTGIRCYTDKLIF.

A note on this clone: An end of the junction does not agree with germline; a read error may underlie this. The chain uses TRDV1 and TRDJ1; 8 bases agree with TRDD3. CDR1 TSWWSYY and CDR2 QGS come from the germline V gene. CDR3 size: 20 residues. In DNA form, the CDR3 reads TGTGCCCTTGGGTATACCGTTTTACTGGGGGTTGGTGGACCCAGAATTAAACTCATCTTT. Protein product: CALGYTVLLGVGGPRIKLIF.

This clone occurred a few times. This chain uses TRDV2 with TRDJ1; the match to TRDD3 covers 10 bases. V shed 0 bases and J 0 bases; nucleotides not matched to a gene: 3. The CDR3 runs to 16 residues. The germline gives CDR1 GEAIGNYY, CDR2 EKD. CDR3 bases: TGTGCCTGTGACACCGTGGGGGATACTCACACCGATAAACTCATCTTT. Its protein product is CACDTVGDTHTDKLIF.

J is TRDJ1 and V is TRDV1; 10 bases fit TRDD3. CDR3 length: 24 amino acids. Trimming at V came to 1 base and at J to 0 bases, leaving 26 bases not matched to a gene. Germline CDR1 reads TSWWSYY; CDR2 reads QGS. The DNA for the CDR3 is TGTGCTCTTGGGGAACGAGACCTACGCCTGGGTGGGGGATACCGGAAAAAGGACACCGATAAACTCATCTTT. It codes for CALGERDLRLGGGYRKKDTDKLIF.

The chain recombines TRDV1 with TRDJ1, with 10 nucleotides matching TRDD3. Germline V gene lookup returns CDR1 TSWWSYY and CDR2 QGS. The V segment lost 1 base and the J segment 1 base; nucleotides outside the gene matches: 9. This CDR3 is 18 amino acids long. The CDR3 protein is CALGERVVGDTITDKLIF. The CDR3 bases are TGTGCTCTTGGGGAACGTGTAGTGGGGGATACAATCACCGATAAACTCATCTTT.

This chain uses TRDV1 with TRDJ1, with TRDD3 matching over 8 bases. The V gene's germline CDR1 is TSWWSYY and CDR2 QGS. V shed 2 bases and J 3 bases; nucleotides not matched to a gene: 11. CDR3 length: 17 residues. CDR3: CALGEARQLGEADKLIF. The CDR3 DNA reads as TGTGCTCTTGGGGAAGCCCGCCAGCTGGGGGAGGCCGATAAACTCATCTTT.

This clone was observed a few times. The V gene is TRDV1, the J gene TRDJ1; TRDD3 agrees at 12 bases. Losses at the gene ends were 4 bases for V and 4 bases for J; bases not matched to a gene: 10. The CDR3 has 17 residues. CDR1 is TSWWSYY, CDR2 QGS, per germline. The CDR3, as DNA: TGTGCTCTTGGGGTACCTACTGGGGGATACCAAGGCGATAAACTCATCTTT. This codes for CALGVPTGGYQGDKLIF.

This clone counts as medium-sized. The rearrangement uses TRDV2 and TRDJ1; the match to TRDD3 covers 9 bases. The CDR3 covers 16 residues. The germline V gene has CDR1 GEAIGNYY and CDR2 EKD. Trimming removed 5 bases from V and 0 bases from J; junction bases left unmatched: 9. The CDR3 sequence is CACGPVLGEYTDKLIF. CDR3 nucleotide sequence: TGTGCCTGTGGACCCGTACTGGGGGAGTACACCGATAAACTCATCTTT.

The chain links TRDV1 to TRDJ1; 10 bases are a match to TRDD3. The CDR3 totals 21 residues. V shed 1 base and J 3 bases; nucleotides not matched to a gene: 20. CDR1 and CDR2 (germline): TSWWSYY, QGS. The CDR3 loop reads CALGEPLPSYWGISEADKLIF. In nucleotides, the CDR3 is TGTGCTCTTGGGGAACCCCTTCCCTCTTACTGGGGGATTAGTGAGGCCGATAAACTCATCTTT.

This clone was picked up a small number of times. The chain is built from TRDV1 and TRDJ1; 10 bases are shared with TRDD3. The J segment lost 3 bases and the V segment lost 4 bases, leaving 11 bases of the junction unmatched. The CDR3 spans 17 residues. Per germline, CDR1 TSWWSYY and CDR2 QGS. The CDR3 loop reads CALGGSYITGGSDKLIF. The CDR3 nucleotides are TGTGCTCTTGGGGGTTCCTACATCACTGGGGGATCCGATAAACTCATCTTT.

This clone was counted between two and nine times. The rearrangement links TRDV1 to TRDJ1, with 8 bases aligning to TRDD3. Losses at the gene ends were 0 bases for V and 1 base for J; bases not matched to a gene: 10. The CDR3 length is 18 residues. The germline V gene encodes CDR1 TSWWSYY and CDR2 QGS. CDR3 residues: CALGELSGDTLCTDKLIF. DNA for the CDR3: TGTGCTCTTGGGGAACTGAGTGGGGATACCCTTTGCACCGATAAACTCATCTTT.

This clone was found a few times. J is TRDJ1 and V is TRDV1, with 11 bases lining up with TRDD3. The V gene end was trimmed by 2 bases and the J gene end by 0 bases; junction bases not matched to a gene: 41. Germline CDR1 reads TSWWSYY; CDR2 reads QGS. The length of the CDR3 is 29 residues. The CDR3 region is CALGEIPIAHHWGIIPSAAVKRYTDKLIF. CDR3 nucleotides: TGTGCTCTTGGGGAAATACCCATAGCCCACCACTGGGGGATAATTCCCTCTGCGGCTGTAAAAAGGTACACCGATAAACTCATCTTT.

The sample holds a few counts of this clone. The gene calls are TRDV1 and TRDJ1; unclear D gene. Trimming cost V 4 bases and J 0 bases, with 18 bases left between them. Per germline, CDR1 TSWWSYY and CDR2 QGS. The CDR3 covers 17 residues. The CDR3 region has the DNA TGTGCTCTTGGGGGGTTACTTCGGGAACTATACACCGATAAACTCATCTTT. Translation gives CALGGLLRELYTDKLIF.

This clone was detected only a few times. The rearrangement uses TRDV1 and TRDJ1, with 13 bases matching TRDD3. The length of the CDR3 is 17 residues. Germline CDR1 TSWWSYY, CDR2 QGS. The trim removed 3 bases at V and 1 base at J, leaving 5 bases unmatched. CDR3 nucleotide sequence: TGTGCTCTTGGGGATCACTGGGGGATACGCGCCACCGATAAACTCATCTTT. It yields the protein CALGDHWGIRATDKLIF.

The chain links TRDV1 to TRDJ1; TRDD2 aligns across 9 bases. This CDR3 comprises 26 residues. After removal of 1 base from V and 0 bases from J, the junction contained 33 bases not matched to a gene. Germline loops: CDR1 TSWWSYY, CDR2 QGS. The DNA of the CDR3 is TGTGCTCTTGGGGAACCCACCTCCAGCAATTCCTTCCTACTCTGGGGATCTTACCCGTACACCGATAAACTCATCTTT. It translates to CALGEPTSSNSFLLWGSYPYTDKLIF.

Only a few counts were recorded for this clone. V usage is TRDV1 and J usage is TRDJ1, with 9 bases identical to TRDD3. This CDR3 region has 18 residues. Per germline, CDR1 TSWWSYY and CDR2 QGS. Losses at the gene ends were 6 bases for V and 0 bases for J; bases not matched to a gene: 14. CDR3: CALGGGGIHLMYTDKLIF. In nucleotides, the CDR3 is TGTGCTCTTGGAGGAGGGGGGATACACTTAATGTACACCGATAAACTCATCTTT.

J is TRDJ1 and V is TRDV1, with 10 bases fitting TRDD3. Germline V lookup: CDR1 TSWWSYY, CDR2 QGS. The length of the CDR3 is 20 residues. The V and J ends lost 4 bases and 5 bases, in that order; junction bases with no gene match: 22. The DNA of the CDR3 is TGTGCTCTTGGGGCCTTCCCGCCCTGGGGGATAAAGAGGGGAGCTGATAAACTCATCTTT. It specifies CALGAFPPWGIKRGADKLIF.

Of note for this clone: At one end, the junction sequence differs from germline, possibly due to a read error. The chain couples TRDV1 to TRDJ1; the D is unclear. The CDR3 has 16 residues. Germline V gene data show CDR1 as TSWWSYY and CDR2 as QGS. The CDR3 nucleotides read TGTGCTCTTGGGAAACTTTGGAATCCCTTCACCGATAAACTCATCTTT. Amino acids: CALGKLWNPFTDKLIF.

The J gene is TRDJ1, the V gene TRDV1, with 11 bases matching TRDD3. This CDR3 is 18 amino acids long. Germline V gene sequence: CDR1 TSWWSYY, CDR2 QGS. The junction had 9 bases not matched to a gene; V was cut back by 1 base and J by 2 bases. The CDR3 is CALGERYLLGDKTDKLIF. In DNA form, the CDR3 reads TGTGCTCTTGGGGAACGATATTTACTGGGGGATAAAACCGATAAACTCATCTTT.

The sample holds a few counts of this clone. The gene calls are TRDV2 and TRDJ1; 10 bases agree with TRDD3. Per the germline V gene, CDR1 is GEAIGNYY and CDR2 is EKD. This CDR3 region has 16 residues. V trimming: 9 bases; J trimming: 0 bases; junction bases outside the gene matches: 12. The CDR3 coding sequence is TGTGCCCACTCTCGTACTGGGGGATCCTACACCGATAAACTCATCTTT. Translating it yields CAHSRTGGSYTDKLIF.

J is TRDJ1 and V is TRDV1; tentatively, D is TRDD2 (6 bases). The CDR3 extends over 21 amino acids. Germline CDR1 reads TSWWSYY; CDR2 reads QGS. Trimming removed 2 bases at V and 0 bases at J, with 28 bases between. The CDR3 DNA follows: TGTGCTCTTGGGGAAAAATCCATCCTACAAAGGAAAGGAATGTACACCGATAAACTCATCTTT. Protein product: CALGEKSILQRKGMYTDKLIF.